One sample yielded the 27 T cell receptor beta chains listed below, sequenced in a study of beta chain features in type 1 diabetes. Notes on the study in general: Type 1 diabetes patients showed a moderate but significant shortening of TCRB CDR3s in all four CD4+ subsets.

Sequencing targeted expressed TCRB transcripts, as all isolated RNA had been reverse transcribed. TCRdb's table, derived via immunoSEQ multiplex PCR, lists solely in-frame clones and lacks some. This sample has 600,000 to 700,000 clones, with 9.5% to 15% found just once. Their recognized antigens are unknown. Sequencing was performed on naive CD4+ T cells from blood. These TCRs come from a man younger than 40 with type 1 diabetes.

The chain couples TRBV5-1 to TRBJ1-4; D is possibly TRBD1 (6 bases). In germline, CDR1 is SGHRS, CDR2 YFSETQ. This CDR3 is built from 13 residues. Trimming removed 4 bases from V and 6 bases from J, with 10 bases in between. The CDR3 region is CASSARGDEKLFF. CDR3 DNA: TGCGCCAGCAGCGCAAGGGGGGATGAAAAACTGTTTTTT.

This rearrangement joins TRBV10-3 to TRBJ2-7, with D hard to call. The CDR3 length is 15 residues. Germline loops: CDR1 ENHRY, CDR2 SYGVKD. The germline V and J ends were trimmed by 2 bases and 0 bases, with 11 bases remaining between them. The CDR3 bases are TGTGCCATCAGTGAGAGGTGGGGTGCCTCCTACGAGCAGTACTTC. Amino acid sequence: CAISERWGASYEQYF.

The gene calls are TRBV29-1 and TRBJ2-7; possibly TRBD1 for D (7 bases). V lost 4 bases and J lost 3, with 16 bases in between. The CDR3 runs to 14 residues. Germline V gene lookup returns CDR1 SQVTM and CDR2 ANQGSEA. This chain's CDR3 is CSVGAAGQIYEQYF. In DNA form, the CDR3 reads TGCAGCGTTGGGGCTGCGGGACAGATCTACGAGCAGTACTTC.

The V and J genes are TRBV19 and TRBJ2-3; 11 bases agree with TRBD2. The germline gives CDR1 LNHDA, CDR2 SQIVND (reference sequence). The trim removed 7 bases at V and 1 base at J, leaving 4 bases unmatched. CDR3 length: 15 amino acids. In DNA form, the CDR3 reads TGTGCCAGTACTTCGACTAGCGGGGGCACAGATACGCAGTATTTT. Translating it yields CASTSTSGGTDTQYF.

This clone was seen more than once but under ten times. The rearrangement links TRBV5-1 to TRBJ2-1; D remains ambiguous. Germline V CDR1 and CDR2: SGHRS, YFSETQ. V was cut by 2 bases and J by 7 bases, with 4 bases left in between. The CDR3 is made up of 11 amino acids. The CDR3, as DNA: TGCGCCAGCAGCTTCGAAAATGAGCAGTTCTTC. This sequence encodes CASSFENEQFF.

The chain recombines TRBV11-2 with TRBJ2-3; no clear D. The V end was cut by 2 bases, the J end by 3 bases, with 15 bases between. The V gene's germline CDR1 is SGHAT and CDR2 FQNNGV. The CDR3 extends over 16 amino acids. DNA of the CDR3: TGTGCCAGCAGCTTAACACCTCTGTCTGGGACAGATACGCAGTATTTT. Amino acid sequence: CASSLTPLSGTDTQYF. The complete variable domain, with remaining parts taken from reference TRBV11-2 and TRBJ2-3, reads EAGVAQSPRYKIIEKRQSVAFWCNPISGHATLYWYQQILGQGPKLLIQFQNNGVVDDSQLPKDRFSAERLKGVDSTLKIQPAKLEDSAVYLCASSLTPLSGTDTQYFGPGTRLTVL.

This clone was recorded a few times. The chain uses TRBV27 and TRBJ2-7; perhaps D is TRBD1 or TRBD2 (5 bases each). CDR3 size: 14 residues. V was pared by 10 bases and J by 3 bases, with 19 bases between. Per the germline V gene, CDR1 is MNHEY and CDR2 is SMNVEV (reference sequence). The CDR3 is CATSILWDLYEQYF. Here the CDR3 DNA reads TGTGCCACCAGCATTTTGTGGGACCTCTACGAGCAGTACTTC.

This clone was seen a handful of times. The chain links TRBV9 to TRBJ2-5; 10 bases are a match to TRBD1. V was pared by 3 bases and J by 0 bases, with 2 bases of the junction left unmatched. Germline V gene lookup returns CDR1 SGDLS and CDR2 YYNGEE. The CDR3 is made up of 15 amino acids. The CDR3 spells CASSAGTGDQETQYF. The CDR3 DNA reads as TGTGCCAGCAGCGCCGGGACAGGGGACCAAGAGACCCAGTACTTC.

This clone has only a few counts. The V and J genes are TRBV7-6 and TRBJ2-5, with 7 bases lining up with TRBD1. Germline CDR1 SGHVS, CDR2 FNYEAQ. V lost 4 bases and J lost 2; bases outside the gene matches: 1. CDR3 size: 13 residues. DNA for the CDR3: TGTGCCAGCAGCTCGGGACAGCAAGAGACCCAGTACTTC. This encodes CASSSGQQETQYF. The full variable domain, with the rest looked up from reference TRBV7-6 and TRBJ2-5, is GAGVSQSPRYKVTKRGQDVALRCDPISGHVSLYWYRQALGQGPEFLTYFNYEAQQDKSGLPNDRFSAERPEGSISTLTIQRTEQRDSAMYRCASSSGQQETQYFGPGTRLLVL.

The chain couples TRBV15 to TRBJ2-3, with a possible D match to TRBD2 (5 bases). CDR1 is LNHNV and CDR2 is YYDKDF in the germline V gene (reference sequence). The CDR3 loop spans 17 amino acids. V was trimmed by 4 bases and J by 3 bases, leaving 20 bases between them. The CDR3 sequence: CATSNNHGTGGTDTQYF. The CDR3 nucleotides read TGTGCCACCAGCAACAACCATGGCACCGGAGGTACAGATACGCAGTATTTT.

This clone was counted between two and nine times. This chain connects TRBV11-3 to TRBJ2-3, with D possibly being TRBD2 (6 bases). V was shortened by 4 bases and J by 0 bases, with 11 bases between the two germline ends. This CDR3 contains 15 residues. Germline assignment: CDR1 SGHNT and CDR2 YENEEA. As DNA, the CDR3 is TGTGCCAGCAGCTCCTCGGGGGATAGCACAGATACGCAGTATTTT. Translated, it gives CASSSSGDSTDTQYF.

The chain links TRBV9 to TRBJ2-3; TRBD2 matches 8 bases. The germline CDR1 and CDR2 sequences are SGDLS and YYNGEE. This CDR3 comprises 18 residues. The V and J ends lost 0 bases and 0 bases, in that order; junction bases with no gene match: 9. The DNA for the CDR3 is TGTGCCAGCAGCGTAGCTAGCGGGCTGCCGTTAAGCACAGATACGCAGTATTTT. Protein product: CASSVASGLPLSTDTQYF.

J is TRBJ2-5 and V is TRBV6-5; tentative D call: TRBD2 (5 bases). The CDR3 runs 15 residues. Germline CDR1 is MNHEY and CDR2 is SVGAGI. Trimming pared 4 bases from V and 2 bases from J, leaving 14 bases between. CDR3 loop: CASSSEEGFQETQYF. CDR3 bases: TGTGCCAGCAGTTCAGAAGAGGGCTTTCAAGAGACCCAGTACTTC.

As DNA, the CDR3 is TGCGCCAGCAGCCAAGATGGGGCTAGCGGGGGCCGCTCCTACAATGAGCAGTTCTTC. It encodes CASSQDGASGGRSYNEQFF. The chain couples TRBV4-1 to TRBJ2-1, with 10 bases matching TRBD2. The CDR3 is made up of 19 amino acids. The trim removed 0 bases at V and 0 bases at J, leaving 8 bases unmatched. Germline V lookup: CDR1 MGHRA, CDR2 YSYEKL.

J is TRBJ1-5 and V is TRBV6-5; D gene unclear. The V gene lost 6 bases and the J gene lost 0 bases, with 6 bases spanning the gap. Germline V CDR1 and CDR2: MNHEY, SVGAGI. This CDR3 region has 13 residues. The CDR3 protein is CASRLDSNQPQHF. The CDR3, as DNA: TGTGCCAGCAGGCTCGATAGCAATCAGCCCCAGCATTTT.

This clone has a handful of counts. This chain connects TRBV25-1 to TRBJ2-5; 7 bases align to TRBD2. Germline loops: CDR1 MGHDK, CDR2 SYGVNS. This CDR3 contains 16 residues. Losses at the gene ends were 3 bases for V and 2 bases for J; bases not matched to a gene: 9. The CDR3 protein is CASSDRPSAGQETQYF. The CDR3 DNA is TGTGCCAGCAGTGACCGCCCCTCAGCGGGGCAAGAGACCCAGTACTTC.

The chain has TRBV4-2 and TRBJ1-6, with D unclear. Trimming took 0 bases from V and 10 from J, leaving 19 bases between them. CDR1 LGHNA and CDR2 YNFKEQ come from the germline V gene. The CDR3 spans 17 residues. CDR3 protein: CASSQDLGGRPNSPLHF. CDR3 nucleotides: TGTGCCAGCAGCCAAGATCTGGGAGGGAGGCCTAACTCACCCCTCCACTTT.

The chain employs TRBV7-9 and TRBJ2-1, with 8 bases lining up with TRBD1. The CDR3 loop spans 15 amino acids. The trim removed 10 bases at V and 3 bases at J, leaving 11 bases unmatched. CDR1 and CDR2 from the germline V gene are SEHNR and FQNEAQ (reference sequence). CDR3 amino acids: CATIPTGQGYNEQFF. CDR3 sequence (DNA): TGTGCCACTATACCGACTGGACAGGGCTACAATGAGCAGTTCTTC.

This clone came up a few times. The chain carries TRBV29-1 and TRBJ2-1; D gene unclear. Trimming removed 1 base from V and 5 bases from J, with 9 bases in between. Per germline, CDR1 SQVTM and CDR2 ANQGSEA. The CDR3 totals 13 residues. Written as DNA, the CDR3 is TGCAGCGTTGAAGGGTTAGCACACAATGAGCAGTTCTTC. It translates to CSVEGLAHNEQFF.

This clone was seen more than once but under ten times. CDR3 sequence (DNA): TGTGCCACCAGCAGAGACCCCTTTGGCTCTAGCAATCAGCCCCAGCATTTT. This gives the protein CATSRDPFGSSNQPQHF. The rearrangement joins TRBV15 to TRBJ1-5, with D hard to call. The CDR3 length is 17 residues. Trimming took off 0 bases at V and 0 bases at J, with 12 bases between the two ends. Germline lookup yields CDR1 LNHNV and CDR2 YYDKDF (reference sequence).

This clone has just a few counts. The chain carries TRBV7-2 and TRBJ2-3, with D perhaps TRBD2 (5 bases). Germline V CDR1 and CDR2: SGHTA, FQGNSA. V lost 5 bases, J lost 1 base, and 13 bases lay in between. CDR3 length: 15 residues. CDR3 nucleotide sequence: TGTGCCAGCAGCCCCTACCTAGCCCGCACAGATACGCAGTATTTT. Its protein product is CASSPYLARTDTQYF.

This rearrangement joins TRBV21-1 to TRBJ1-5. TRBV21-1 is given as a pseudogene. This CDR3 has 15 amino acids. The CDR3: CASSKGGGGFKPQHF. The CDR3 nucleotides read TGTGCCAGCAGCAAAGGAGGGGGGGGCTTTAAGCCCCAGCATTTT.

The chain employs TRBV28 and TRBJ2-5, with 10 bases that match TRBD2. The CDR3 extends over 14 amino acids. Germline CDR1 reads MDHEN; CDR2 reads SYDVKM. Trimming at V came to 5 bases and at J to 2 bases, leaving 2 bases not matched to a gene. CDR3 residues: CASSLAGEQETQYF. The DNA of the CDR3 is TGTGCCAGCAGTCTAGCGGGGGAGCAAGAGACCCAGTACTTC. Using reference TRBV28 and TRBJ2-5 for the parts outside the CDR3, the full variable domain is DVKVTQSSRYLVKRTGEKVFLECVQDMDHENMFWYRQDPGLGLRLIYFSYDVKMKEKGDIPEGYSVSREKKERFSLILESASTNQTSMYLCASSLAGEQETQYFGPGTRLLVL.

The CDR3 sequence is CASSLEWRTEAFF. The CDR3 nucleotides read TGTGCCAGCAGTTTAGAGTGGCGAACTGAAGCTTTCTTT. The V and J genes are TRBV27 and TRBJ1-1; the D is unclear. Germline lookup yields CDR1 MNHEY and CDR2 SMNVEV (reference sequence). The CDR3 is 13 amino acids. V gave up 2 bases and J gave up 5 bases, with 9 bases separating them.

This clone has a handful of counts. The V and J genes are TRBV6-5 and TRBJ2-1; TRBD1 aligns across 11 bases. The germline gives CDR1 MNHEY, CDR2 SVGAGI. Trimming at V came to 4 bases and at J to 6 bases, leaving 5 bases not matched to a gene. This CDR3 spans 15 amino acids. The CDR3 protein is CASSSGQGARNEQFF. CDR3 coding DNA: TGTGCCAGCAGTTCTGGACAGGGGGCCCGCAATGAGCAGTTCTTC.

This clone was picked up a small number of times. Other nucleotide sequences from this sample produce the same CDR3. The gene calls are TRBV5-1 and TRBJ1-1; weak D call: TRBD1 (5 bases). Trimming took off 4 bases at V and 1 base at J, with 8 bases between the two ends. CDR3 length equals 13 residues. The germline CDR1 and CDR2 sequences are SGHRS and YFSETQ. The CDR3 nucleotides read TGCGCCAGCAGCCTAGACAGGAACACTGAAGCTTTCTTT. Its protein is CASSLDRNTEAFF. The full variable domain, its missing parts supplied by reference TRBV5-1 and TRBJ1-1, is KAGVTQTPRYLIKTRGQQVTLSCSPISGHRSVSWYQQTPGQGLQFLFEYFSETQRNKGNFPGRFSGRQFSNSRSEMNVSTLELGDSALYLCASSLDRNTEAFFGQGTRLTVV.

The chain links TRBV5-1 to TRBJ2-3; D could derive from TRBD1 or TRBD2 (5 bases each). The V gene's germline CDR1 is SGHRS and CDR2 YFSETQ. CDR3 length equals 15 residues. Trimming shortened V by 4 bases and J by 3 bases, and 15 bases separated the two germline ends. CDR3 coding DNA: TGCGCCAGCAGCACACGGGGCCCGGAGACAGATACGCAGTATTTT. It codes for CASSTRGPETDTQYF.